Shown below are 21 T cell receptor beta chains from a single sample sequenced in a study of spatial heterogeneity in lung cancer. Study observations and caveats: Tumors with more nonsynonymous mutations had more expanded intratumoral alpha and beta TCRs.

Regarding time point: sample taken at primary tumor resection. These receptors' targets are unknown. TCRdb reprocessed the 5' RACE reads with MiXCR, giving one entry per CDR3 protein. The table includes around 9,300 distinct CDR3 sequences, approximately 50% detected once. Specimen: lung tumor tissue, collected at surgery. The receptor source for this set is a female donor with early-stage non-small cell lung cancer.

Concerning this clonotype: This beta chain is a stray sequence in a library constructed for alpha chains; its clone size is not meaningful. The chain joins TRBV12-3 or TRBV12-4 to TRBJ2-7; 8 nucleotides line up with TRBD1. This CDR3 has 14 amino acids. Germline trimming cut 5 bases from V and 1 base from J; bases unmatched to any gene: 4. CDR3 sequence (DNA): TGTGCCAGCAGTATGGACAGGGTTTCCTACGAGCAGTACTTC. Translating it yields CASSMDRVSYEQYF.

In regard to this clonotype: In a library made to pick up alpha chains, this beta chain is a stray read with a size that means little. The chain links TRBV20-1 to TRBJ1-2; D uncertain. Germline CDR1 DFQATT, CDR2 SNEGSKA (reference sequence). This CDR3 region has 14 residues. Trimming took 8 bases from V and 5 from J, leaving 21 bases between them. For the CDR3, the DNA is TGCAGTCCTTCCTATCCAAACAGTGGATATGGCTACACCTTC. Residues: CSPSYPNSGYGYTF.

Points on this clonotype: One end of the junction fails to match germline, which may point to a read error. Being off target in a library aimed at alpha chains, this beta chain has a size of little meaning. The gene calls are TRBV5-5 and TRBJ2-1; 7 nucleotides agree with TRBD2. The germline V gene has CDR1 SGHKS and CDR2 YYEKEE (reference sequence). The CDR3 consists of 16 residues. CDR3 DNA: TGCGCCAGCAGTCCTATGACACTAGCGCCGAACAATGAGCAGTTCTTC. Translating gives CASSPMTLAPNNEQFF. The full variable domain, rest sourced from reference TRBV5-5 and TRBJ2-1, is DAGVTQSPTHLIKTRGQQVTLRCSPISGHKSVSWYQQVLGQGPQFIFQYYEKEERGRGNFPDRFSARQFPNYSSELNVNALLLGDSALYLCASSPMTLAPNNEQFFGPGTRLTVL.

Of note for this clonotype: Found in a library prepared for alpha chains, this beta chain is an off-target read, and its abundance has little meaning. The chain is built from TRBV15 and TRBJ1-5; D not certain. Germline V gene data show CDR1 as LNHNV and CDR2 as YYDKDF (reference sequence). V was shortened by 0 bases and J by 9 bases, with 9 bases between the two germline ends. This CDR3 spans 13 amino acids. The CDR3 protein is CATSRDHGWPQHF. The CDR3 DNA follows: TGTGCCACCAGCAGAGATCATGGTTGGCCCCAGCATTTT.

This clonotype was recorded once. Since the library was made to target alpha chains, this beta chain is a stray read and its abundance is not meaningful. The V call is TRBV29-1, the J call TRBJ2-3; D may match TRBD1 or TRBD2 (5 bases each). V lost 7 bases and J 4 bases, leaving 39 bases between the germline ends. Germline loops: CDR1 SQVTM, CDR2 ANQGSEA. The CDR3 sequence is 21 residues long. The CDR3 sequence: CSALPYTPQPGPSMVSDTQYF. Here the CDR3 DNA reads TGCAGCGCCCTCCCGTACACTCCACAACCGGGACCTTCTATGGTCTCAGATACGCAGTATTTT.

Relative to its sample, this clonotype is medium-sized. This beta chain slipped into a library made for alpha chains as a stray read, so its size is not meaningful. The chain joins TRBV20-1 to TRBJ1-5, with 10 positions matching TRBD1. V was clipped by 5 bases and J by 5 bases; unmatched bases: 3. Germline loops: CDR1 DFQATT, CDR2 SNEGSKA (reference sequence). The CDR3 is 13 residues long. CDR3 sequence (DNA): TGCAGTGCTCGCGGGACAGGGGATCAGCCCCAGCATTTT. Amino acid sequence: CSARGTGDQPQHF.

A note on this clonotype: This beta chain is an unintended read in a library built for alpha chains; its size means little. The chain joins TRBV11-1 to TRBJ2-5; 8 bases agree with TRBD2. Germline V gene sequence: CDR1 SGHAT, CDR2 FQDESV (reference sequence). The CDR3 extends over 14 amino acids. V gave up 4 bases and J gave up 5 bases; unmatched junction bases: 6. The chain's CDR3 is CASSSVAGLETQYF. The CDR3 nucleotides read TGTGCCAGCAGCTCCGTAGCGGGGCTGGAGACCCAGTACTTC.

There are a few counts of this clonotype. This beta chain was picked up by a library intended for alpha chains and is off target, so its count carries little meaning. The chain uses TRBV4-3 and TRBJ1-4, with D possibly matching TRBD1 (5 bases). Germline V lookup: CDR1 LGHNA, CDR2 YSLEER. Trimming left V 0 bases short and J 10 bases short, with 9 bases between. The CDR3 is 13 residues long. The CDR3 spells CASSQDRVGKLFF. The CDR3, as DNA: TGCGCCAGCAGCCAAGACAGGGTGGGAAAACTGTTTTTT.

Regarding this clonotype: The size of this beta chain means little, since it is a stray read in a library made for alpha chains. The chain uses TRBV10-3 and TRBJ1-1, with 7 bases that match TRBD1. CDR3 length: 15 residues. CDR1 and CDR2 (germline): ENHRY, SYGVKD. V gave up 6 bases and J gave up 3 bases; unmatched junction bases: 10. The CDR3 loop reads CAIRGTRDSYTEAFF. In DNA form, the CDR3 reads TGTGCCATCAGGGGGACACGGGACAGCTACACTGAAGCTTTCTTT.

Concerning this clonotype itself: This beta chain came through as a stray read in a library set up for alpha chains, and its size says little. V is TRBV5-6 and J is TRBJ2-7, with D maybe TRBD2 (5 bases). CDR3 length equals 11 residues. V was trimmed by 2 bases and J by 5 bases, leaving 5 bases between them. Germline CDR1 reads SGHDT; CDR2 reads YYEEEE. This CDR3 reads CASSFGNEQYF. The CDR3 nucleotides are TGTGCCAGCAGCTTCGGGAACGAGCAGTACTTC.

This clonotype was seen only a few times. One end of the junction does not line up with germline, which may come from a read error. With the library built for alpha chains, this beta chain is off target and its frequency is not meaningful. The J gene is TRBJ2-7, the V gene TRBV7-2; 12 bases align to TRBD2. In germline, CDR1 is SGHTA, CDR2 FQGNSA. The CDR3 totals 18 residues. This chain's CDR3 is CASTLPSGGGRSGNEQYF. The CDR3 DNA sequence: TGTGCCAGCACCTTACCTAGCGGGGGGGGAAGGTCTGGCAACGAGCAGTACTTC.

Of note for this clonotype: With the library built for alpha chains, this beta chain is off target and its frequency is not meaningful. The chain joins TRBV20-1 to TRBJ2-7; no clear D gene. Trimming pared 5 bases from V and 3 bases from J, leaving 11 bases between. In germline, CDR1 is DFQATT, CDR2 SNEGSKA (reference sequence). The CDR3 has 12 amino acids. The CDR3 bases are TGCAGTGCTTTTAATCATTTCTACGAGCAGTACTTC. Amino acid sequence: CSAFNHFYEQYF.

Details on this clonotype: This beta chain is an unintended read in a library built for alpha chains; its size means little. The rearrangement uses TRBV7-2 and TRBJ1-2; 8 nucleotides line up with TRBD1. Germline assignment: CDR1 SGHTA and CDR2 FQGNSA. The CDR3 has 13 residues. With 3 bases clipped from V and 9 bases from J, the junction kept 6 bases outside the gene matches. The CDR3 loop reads CASSFGQGSSYTF. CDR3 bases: TGTGCCAGCAGCTTCGGACAGGGTAGCAGCTACACCTTC.

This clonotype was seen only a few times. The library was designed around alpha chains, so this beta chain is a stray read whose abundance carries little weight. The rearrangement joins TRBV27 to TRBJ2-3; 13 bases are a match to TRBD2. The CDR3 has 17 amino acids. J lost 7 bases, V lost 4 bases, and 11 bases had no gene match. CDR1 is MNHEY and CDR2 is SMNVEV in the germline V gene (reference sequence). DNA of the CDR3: TGTGCCAGCAGTTCAGGAGCGGGACTAGCGGGACACAATACGCAGTATTTT. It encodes CASSSGAGLAGHNTQYF.

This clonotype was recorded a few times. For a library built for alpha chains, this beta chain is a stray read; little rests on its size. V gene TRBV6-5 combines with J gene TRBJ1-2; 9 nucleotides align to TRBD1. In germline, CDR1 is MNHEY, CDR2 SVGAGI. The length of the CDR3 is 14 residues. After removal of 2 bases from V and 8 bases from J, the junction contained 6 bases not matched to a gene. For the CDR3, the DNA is TGTGCCAGCAGTTACGCCGGGACAGGGCAAGGCTACACCTTC. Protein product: CASSYAGTGQGYTF.

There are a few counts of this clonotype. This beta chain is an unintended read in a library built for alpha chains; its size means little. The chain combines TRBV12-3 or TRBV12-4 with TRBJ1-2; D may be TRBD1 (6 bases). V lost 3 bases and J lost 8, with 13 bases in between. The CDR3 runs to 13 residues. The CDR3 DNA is TGTGCCAGCAGTTTCCAGGGGCGATCGGGCTACACCTTC. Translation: CASSFQGRSGYTF.

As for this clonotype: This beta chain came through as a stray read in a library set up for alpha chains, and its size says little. CDR3 coding DNA: TGTGCCAGCAGCTTAGGAACTAGCGGGGGTAAGCAGTACTTC. Translation: CASSLGTSGGKQYF. This chain joins TRBV7-2 and TRBJ2-7, with 11 bases matching TRBD2. The CDR3 spans 14 residues. CDR1 is SGHTA, CDR2 FQGNSA, per germline. With 1 base clipped from V and 8 bases from J, the junction kept 4 bases outside the gene matches.

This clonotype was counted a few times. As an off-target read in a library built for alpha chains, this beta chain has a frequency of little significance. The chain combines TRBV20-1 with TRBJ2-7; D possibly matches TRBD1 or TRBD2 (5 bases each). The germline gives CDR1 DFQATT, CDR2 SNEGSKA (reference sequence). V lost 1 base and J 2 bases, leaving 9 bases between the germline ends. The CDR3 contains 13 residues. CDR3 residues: CSARGGDAYEQYF. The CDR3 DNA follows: TGCAGTGCTAGAGGAGGGGACGCCTACGAGCAGTACTTC.

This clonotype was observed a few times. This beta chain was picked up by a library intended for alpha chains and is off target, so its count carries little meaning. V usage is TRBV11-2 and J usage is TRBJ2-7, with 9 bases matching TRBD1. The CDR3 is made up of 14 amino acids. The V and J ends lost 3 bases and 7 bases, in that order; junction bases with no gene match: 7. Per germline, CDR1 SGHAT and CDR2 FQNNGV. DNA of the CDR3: TGTGCCAGCAGCTTGGGGACAGGGCCAGGGGAGCAGTACTTC. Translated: CASSLGTGPGEQYF.

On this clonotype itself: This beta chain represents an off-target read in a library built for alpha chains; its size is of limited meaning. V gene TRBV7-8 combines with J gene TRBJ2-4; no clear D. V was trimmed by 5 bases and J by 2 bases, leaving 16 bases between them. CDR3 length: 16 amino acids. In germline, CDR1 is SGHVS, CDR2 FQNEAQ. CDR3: CASSPHLAVPKNIQYF. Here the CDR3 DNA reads TGTGCCAGCAGCCCGCACTTGGCGGTTCCCAAAAACATTCAGTACTTC.

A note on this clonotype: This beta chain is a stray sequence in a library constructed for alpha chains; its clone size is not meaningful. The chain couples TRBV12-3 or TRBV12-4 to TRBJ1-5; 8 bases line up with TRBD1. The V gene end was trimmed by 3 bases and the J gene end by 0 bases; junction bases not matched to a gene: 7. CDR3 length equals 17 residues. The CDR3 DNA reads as TGTGCCAGCAGTTTTTCGGGACAGGACTTTAGCAATCAGCCCCAGCATTTT. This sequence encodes CASSFSGQDFSNQPQHF.